The source of this TCR beta chain is a study of response to subunit inactivated influenza vaccine. The sample holds a few counts of this clonotype. The target antigen is unknown. TCRdb re-derived calls from the RT-PCR reads in MiXCR, one entry per CDR3 protein. There are 300,000 to 350,000 distinct CDR3 sequences in the sample; roughly 20% occur only once, and about a tenth lies in the top ten. Whole-study results and caveats: A suggestion made by the authors is that each seasonal influenza vaccination recruits few new T cells.

V was shortened by 2 bases and J by 6 bases, with 7 bases between the two germline ends. Germline V gene data show CDR1 as SGDLS and CDR2 as YYNGEE. The CDR3 has 12 residues. The chain employs TRBV9 and TRBJ2-3; D may be TRBD1 (6 bases). This sequence was found in a man aged 50 to 69 who received an inactivated influenza vaccine. Sequences were derived from PBMCs from blood, sampled less than 22 months after vaccination. The CDR3 reads CASSVRGDTQYF. Here the CDR3 DNA reads TGTGCCAGCAGCGTTAGGGGGGATACGCAGTATTTT.